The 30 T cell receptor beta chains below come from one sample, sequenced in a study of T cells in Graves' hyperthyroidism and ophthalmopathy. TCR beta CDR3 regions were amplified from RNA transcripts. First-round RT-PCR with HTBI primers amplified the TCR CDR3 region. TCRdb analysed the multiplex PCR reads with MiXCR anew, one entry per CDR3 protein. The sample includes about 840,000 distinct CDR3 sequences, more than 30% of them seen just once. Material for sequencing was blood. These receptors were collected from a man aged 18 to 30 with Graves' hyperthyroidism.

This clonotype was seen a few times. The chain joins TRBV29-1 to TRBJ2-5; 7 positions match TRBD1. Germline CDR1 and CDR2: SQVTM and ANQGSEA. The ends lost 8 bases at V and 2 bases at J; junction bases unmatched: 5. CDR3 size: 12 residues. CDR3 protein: CSLADRQETQYF. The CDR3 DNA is TGCAGCTTGGCGGACAGGCAAGAGACCCAGTACTTC. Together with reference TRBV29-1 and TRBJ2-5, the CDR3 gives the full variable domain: SAVISQKPSRDICQRGTSLTIQCQVDSQVTMMFWYRQQPGQSLTLIATANQGSEATYESGFVIDKFPISRPNLTFSTLTVSNMSPEDSSIYLCSLADRQETQYFGPGTRLLVL.

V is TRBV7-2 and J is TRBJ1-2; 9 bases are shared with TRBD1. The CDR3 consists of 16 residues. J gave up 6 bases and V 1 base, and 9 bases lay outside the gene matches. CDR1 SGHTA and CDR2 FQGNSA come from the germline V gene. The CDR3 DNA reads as TGTGCCAGCAGCTTAGGCCCGACAGGGGGGCGGGATGGCTACACCTTC. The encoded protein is CASSLGPTGGRDGYTF.

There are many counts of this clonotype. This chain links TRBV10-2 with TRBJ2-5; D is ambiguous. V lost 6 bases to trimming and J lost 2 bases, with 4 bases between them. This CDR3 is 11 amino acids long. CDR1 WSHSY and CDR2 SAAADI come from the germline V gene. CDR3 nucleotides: TGCGCCAGCAGGGCTCAAGAGACCCAGTACTTC. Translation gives CASRAQETQYF.

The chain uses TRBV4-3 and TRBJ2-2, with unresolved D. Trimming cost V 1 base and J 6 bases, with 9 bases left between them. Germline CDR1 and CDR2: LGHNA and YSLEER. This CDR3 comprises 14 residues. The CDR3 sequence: CASSQGIRAGELFF. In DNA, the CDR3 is TGCGCCAGCAGCCAAGGAATACGTGCCGGGGAGCTGTTTTTT.

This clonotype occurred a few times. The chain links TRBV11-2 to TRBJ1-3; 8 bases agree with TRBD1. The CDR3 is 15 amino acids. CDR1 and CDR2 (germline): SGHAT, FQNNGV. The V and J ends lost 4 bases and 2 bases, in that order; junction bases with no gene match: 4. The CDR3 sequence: CASSWNRGAGNTIYF. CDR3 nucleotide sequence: TGTGCCAGCAGCTGGAACAGGGGGGCTGGAAACACCATATATTTT.

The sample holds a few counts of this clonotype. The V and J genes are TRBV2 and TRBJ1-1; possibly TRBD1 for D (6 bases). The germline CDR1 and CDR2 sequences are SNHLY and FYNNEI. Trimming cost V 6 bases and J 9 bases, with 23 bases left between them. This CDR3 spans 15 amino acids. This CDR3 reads CASSSASGVAVKAFF. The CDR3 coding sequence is TGTGCCAGCAGCTCAGCATCAGGGGTCGCTGTCAAAGCTTTCTTT.

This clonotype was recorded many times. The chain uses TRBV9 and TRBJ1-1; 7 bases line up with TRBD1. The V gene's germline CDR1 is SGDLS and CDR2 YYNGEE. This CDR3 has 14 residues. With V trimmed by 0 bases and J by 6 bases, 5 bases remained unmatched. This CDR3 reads CASSVGTGEAEAFF. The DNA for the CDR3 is TGTGCCAGCAGCGTAGGAACAGGGGAGGCTGAAGCTTTCTTT.

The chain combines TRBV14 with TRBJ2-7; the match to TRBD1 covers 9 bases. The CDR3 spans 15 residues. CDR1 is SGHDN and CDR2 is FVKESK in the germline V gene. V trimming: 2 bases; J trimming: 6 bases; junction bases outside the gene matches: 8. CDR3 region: CASSQSIRDRAEQYF. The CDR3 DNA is TGTGCCAGCAGCCAATCAATCCGGGACAGGGCCGAGCAGTACTTC.

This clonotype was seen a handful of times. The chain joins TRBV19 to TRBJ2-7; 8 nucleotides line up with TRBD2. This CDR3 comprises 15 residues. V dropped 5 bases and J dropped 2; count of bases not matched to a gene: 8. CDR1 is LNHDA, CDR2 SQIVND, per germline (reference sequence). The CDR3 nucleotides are TGTGCCAGTAGTGTGTCGGCGGGAGGAACCTACGAGCAGTACTTC. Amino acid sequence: CASSVSAGGTYEQYF.

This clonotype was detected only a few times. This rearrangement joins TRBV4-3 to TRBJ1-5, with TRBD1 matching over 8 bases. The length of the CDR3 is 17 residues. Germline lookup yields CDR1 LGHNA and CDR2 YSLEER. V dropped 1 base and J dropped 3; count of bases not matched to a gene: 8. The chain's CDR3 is CASSQGTGRLVNQPQHF. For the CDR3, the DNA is TGCGCCAGCAGCCAAGGGACAGGGAGGTTAGTCAATCAGCCCCAGCATTTT.

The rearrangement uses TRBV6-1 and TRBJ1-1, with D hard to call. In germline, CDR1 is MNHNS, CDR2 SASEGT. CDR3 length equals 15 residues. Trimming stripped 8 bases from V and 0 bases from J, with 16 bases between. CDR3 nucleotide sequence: TGTGCCAGCTCCTCCCGCACGAGAATGAACACTGAAGCTTTCTTT. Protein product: CASSSRTRMNTEAFF.

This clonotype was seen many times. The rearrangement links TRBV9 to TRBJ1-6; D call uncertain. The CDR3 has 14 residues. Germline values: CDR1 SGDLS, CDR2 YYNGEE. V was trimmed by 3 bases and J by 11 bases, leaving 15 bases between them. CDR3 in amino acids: CASSADSNRPPLHF. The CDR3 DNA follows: TGTGCCAGCAGCGCAGACTCTAACCGTCCACCCCTCCACTTT.

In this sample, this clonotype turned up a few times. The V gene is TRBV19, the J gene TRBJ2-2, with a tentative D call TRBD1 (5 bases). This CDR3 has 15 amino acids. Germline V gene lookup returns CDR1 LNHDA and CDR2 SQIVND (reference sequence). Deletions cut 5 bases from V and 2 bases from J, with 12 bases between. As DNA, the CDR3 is TGTGCCAGTAGTCGCCAGGGCCCCAACACCGGGGAGCTGTTTTTT. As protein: CASSRQGPNTGELFF.

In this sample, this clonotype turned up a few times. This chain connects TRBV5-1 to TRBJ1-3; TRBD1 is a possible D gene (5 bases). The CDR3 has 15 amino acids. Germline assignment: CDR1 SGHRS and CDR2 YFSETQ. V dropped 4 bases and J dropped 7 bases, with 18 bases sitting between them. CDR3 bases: TGCGCCAGCAGCCCGGGGCGGGCCGCGGGGAACACCATATATTTT. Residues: CASSPGRAAGNTIYF.

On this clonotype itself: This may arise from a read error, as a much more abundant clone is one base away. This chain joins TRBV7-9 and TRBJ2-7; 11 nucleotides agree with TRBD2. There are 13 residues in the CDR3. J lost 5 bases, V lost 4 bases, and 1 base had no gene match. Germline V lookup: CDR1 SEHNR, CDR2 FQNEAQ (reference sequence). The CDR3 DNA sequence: TGTGCCAGCAGCTCGACTAGCGGGGACGAGCAGTACTTC. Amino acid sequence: CASSSTSGDEQYF.

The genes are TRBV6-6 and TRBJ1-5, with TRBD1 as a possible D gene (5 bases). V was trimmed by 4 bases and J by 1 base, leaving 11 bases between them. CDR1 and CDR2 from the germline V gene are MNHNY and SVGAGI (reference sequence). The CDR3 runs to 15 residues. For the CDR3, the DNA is TGTGCCAGCAGTTTGACAGAAGTGAGCAATCAGCCCCAGCATTTT. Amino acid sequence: CASSLTEVSNQPQHF.

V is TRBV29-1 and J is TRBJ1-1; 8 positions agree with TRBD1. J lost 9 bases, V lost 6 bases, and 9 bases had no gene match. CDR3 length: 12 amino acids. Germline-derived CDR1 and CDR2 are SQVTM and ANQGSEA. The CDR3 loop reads CSVPGTGEKAFF. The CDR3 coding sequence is TGCAGCGTACCCGGGACAGGAGAGAAAGCTTTCTTT.

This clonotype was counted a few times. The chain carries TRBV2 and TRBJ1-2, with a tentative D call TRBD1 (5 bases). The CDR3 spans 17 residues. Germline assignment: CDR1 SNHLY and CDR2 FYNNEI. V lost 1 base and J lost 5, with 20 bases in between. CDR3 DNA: TGTGCCAGCAGTGAAGTGGCCGGGACGGAGTGGATTTATGGCTACACCTTC. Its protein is CASSEVAGTEWIYGYTF.

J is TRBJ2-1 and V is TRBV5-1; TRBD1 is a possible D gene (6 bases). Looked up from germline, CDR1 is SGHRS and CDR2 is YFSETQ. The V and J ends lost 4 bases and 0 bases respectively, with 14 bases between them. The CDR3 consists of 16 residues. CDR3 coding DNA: TGCGCCAGCAGCCCTAAAGGGGGAAGCTCCTACAATGAGCAGTTCTTC. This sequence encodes CASSPKGGSSYNEQFF.

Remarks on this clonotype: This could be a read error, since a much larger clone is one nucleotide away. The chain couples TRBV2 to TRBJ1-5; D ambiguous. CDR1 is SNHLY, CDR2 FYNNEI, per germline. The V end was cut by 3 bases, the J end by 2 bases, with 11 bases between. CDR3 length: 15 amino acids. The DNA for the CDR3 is TGTGCCAGCAGTGAGGTTAACAAGGGCAATCAGCCCCAGCATTTT. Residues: CASSEVNKGNQPQHF.

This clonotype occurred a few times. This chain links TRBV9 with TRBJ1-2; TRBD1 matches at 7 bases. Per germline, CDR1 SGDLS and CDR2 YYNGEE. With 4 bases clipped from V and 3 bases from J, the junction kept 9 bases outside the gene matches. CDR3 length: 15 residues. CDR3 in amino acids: CASSQWTGGDYGYTF. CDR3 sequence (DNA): TGTGCCAGCAGCCAATGGACAGGAGGGGACTATGGCTACACCTTC.

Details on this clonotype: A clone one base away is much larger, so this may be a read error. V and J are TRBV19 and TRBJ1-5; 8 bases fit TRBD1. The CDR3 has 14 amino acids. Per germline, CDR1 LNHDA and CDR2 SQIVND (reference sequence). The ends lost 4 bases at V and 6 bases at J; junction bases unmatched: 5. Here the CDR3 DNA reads TGTGCCAGTAGTAACCAGGGGGCGATTCAGCCCCAGCATTTT. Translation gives CASSNQGAIQPQHF.

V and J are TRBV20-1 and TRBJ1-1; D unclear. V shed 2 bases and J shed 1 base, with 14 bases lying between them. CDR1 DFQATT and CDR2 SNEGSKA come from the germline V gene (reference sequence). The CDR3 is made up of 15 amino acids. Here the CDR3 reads CSARHRQRGNTEAFF. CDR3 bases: TGCAGTGCTAGACACCGCCAAAGAGGGAACACTGAAGCTTTCTTT.

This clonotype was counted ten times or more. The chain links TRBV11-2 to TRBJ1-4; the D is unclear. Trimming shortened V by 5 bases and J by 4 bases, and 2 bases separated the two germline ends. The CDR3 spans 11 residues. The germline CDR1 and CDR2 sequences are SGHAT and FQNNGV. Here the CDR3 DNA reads TGTGCCAGCAGCATTAATGAAAAACTGTTTTTT. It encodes CASSINEKLFF.

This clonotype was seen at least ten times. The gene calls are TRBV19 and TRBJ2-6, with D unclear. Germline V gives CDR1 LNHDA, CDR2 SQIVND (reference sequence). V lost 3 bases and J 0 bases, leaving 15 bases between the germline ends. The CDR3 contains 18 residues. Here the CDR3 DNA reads TGTGCCAGTAGTATGGGTTTGCGGCTCTCCTCTGGGGCCAACGTCCTGACTTTC. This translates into CASSMGLRLSSGANVLTF.

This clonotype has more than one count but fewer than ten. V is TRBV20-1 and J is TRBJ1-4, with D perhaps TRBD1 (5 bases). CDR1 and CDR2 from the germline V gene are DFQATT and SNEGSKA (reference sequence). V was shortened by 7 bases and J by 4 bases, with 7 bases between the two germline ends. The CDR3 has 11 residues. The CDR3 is CSGDFNEKLFF. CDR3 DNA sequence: TGCAGTGGGGACTTTAATGAAAAACTGTTTTTT.

The DNA for the CDR3 is TGTGCCAGCAGCCTCATACCGGGGACAGGGGCGAACACCGGGGAGCTGTTTTTT. This translates into CASSLIPGTGANTGELFF. The V call is TRBV14, the J call TRBJ2-2, with 10 bases that match TRBD1. Germline CDR1 reads SGHDN; CDR2 reads FVKESK. CDR3 length: 18 amino acids. J gave up 0 bases and V 4 bases, and 8 bases lay outside the gene matches.

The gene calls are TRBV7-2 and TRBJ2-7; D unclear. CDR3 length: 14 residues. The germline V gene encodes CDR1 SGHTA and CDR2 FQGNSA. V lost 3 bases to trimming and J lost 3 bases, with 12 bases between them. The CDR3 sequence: CASSFAEANYEQYF. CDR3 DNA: TGTGCCAGCAGCTTCGCTGAGGCAAACTACGAGCAGTACTTC.

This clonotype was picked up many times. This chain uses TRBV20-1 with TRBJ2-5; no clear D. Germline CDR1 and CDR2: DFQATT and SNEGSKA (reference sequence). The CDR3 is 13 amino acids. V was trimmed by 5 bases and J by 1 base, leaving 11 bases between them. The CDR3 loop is CSAARTLQETQYF. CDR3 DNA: TGCAGTGCTGCCCGGACCCTCCAAGAGACCCAGTACTTC.

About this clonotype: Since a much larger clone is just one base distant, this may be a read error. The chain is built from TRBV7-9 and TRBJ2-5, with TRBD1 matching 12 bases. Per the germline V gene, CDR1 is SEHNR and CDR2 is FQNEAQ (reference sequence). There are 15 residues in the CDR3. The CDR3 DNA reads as TGTGTCAGCAGCTTAGGGGACAGGGGGCTTGAGACCCAGTACTTC. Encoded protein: CVSSLGDRGLETQYF.